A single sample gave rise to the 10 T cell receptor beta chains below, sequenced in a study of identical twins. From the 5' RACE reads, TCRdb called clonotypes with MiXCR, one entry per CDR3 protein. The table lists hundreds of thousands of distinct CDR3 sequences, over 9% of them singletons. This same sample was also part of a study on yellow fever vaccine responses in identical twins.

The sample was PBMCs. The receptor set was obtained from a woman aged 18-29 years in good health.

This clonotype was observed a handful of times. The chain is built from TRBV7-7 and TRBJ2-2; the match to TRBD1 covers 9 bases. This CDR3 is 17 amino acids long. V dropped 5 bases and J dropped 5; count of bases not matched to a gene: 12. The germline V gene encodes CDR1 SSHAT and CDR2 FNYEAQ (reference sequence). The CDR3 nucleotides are TGTGCCAGCAGCCCTTCTTTGGGACAGGGATTGACCGGGGAGCTGTTTTTT. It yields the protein CASSPSLGQGLTGELFF.

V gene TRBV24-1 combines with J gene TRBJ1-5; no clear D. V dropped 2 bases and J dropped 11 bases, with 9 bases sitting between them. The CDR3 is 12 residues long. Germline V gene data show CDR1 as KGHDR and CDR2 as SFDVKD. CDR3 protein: CATSDSGLSQHF. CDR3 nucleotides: TGTGCCACCAGTGATTCCGGACTTTCCCAGCATTTT.

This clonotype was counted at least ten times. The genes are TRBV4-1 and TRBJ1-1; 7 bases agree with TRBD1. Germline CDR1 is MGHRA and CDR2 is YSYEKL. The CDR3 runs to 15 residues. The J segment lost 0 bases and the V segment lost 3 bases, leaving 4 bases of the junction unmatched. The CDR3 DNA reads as TGCGCCAGCAGCCAGACGGACAGGCTGAACACTGAAGCTTTCTTT. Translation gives CASSQTDRLNTEAFF.

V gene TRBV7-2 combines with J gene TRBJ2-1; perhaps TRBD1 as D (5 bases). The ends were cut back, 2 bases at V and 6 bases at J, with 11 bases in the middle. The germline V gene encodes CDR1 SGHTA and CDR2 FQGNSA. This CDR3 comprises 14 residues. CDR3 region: CASSLIGQGNEQFF. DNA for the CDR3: TGTGCCAGCAGCTTAATCGGCCAGGGCAATGAGCAGTTCTTC.

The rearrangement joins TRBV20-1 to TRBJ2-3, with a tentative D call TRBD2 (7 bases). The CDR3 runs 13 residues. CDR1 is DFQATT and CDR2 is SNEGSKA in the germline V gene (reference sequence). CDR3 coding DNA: TGCAGCCCCTTTAGGGGGGGGACAGATACGCAGTATTTT. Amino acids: CSPFRGGTDTQYF.

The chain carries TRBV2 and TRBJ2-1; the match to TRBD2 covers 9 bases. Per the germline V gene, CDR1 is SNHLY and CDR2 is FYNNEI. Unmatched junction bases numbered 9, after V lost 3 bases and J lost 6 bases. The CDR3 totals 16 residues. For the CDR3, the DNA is TGTGCCAGCAGTGATGGGGCTAGCGGGAACCTCAATGAGCAGTTCTTC. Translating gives CASSDGASGNLNEQFF.

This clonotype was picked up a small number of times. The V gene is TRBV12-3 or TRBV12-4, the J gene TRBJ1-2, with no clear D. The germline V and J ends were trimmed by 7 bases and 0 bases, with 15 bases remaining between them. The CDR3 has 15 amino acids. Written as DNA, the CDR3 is TGTGCCAGCACCCCTGTGCCAGGAGCTAACTATGGCTACACCTTC. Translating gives CASTPVPGANYGYTF.

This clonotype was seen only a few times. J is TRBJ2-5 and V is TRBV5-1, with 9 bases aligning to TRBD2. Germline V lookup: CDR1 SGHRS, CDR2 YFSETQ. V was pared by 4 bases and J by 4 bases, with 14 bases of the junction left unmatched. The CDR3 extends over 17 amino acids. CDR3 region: CASSPGGLAGFRETQYF. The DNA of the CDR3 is TGCGCCAGCAGCCCCGGAGGGCTAGCGGGATTTCGAGAGACCCAGTACTTC.

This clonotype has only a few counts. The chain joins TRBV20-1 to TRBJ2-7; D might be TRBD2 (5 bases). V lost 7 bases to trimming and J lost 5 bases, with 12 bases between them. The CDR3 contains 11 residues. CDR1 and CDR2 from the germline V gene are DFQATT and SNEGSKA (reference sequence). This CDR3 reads CSVPGFHEQYF. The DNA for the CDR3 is TGCAGTGTACCGGGGTTCCACGAGCAGTACTTC.

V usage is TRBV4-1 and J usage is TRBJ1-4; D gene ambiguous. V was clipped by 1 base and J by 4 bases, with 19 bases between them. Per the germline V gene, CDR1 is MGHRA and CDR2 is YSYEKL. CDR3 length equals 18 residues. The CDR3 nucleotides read TGCGCCAGCAGCCAAGCCTCGATCCTTGTAGCCTATAATGAAAAACTGTTTTTT. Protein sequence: CASSQASILVAYNEKLFF.